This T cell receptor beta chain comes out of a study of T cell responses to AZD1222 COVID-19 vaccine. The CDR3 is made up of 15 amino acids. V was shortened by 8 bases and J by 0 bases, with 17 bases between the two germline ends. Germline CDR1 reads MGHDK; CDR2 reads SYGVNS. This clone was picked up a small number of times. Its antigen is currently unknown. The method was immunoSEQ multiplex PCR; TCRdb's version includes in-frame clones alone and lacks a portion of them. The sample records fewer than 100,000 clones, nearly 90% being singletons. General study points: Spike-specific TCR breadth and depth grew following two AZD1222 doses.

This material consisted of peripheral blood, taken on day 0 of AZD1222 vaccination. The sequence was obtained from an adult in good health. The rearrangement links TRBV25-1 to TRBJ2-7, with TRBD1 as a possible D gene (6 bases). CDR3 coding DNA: TGTGCCAGCGACCGCAGGGGCCCAAGCTCCTACGAGCAGTACTTC. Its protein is CASDRRGPSSYEQYF.